Below are 10 T cell receptor beta chains sequenced from a single sample in a study of PD-1 blockade in classical Hodgkin lymphoma. Every patient had relapsed following autologous stem cell transplantation, and cohorts differed in brentuximab vedotin exposure. Sequencing was performed with immunoSEQ multiplex PCR; in TCRdb, only in-frame clones are kept and a portion is missing. The sample includes 20,000 to 30,000 clones, almost 70% of them seen just once. This sample comprised peripheral blood mononuclear cells (PBMCs), obtained at baseline. The source of these receptors is a human donor with classical Hodgkin lymphoma.

The chain combines TRBV5-1 with TRBJ2-5; possible D gene TRBD1, 5 bases. CDR1 SGHRS and CDR2 YFSETQ come from the germline V gene. Trimming left V 4 bases short and J 5 bases short, with 12 bases between. This CDR3 region has 13 residues. The DNA of the CDR3 is TGCGCCAGCAGCATGCGACAGAGGGAGACCCAGTACTTC. Translating it yields CASSMRQRETQYF. Together with reference TRBV5-1 and TRBJ2-5, the CDR3 gives the full variable domain: KAGVTQTPRYLIKTRGQQVTLSCSPISGHRSVSWYQQTPGQGLQFLFEYFSETQRNKGNFPGRFSGRQFSNSRSEMNVSTLELGDSALYLCASSMRQRETQYFGPGTRLLVL.

The genes are TRBV12-5 and TRBJ2-5; 7 nucleotides match TRBD2. There are 14 residues in the CDR3. After removal of 5 bases from V and 3 bases from J, the junction contained 6 bases not matched to a gene. The V gene's germline CDR1 is LGHNT and CDR2 FRNRAP. This CDR3 is CASGGVGGEETQYF. CDR3 bases: TGTGCTAGTGGTGGAGTGGGGGGGGAAGAGACCCAGTACTTC. The full variable domain, rest sourced from reference TRBV12-5 and TRBJ2-5, is DARVTQTPRHKVTEMGQEVTMRCQPILGHNTVFWYRQTMMQGLELLAYFRNRAPLDDSGMPKDRFSAEMPDATLATLKIQPSEPRDSAVYFCASGGVGGEETQYFGPGTRLLVL.

The count of this clone is one. The chain uses TRBV7-9 and TRBJ1-4; unclear D gene. Germline V gives CDR1 SEHNR, CDR2 FQNEAQ (reference sequence). Trimming took 5 bases from V and 8 from J, leaving 12 bases between them. The CDR3 is made up of 13 amino acids. Written as DNA, the CDR3 is TGTGCCAGCAGCCCCACGGGATACGAAAAACTGTTTTTT. Translated: CASSPTGYEKLFF. The complete variable domain, with remaining parts taken from reference TRBV7-9 and TRBJ1-4, reads DTGVSQNPRHKITKRGQNVTFRCDPISEHNRLYWYRQTLGQGPEFLTYFQNEAQLEKSRLLSDRFSAERPKGSFSTLEIQRTEQGDSAMYLCASSPTGYEKLFFGSGTQLSVL.

The table lists this clone with a few counts. As DNA, the CDR3 is TGCGCCAGCGTCCCCTTAGGGGCGGGGTCCTACAATGAGCAGTTCTTC. It translates to CASVPLGAGSYNEQFF. The chain joins TRBV4-1 to TRBJ2-1; TRBD2 might be the D (6 bases). Germline-derived CDR1 and CDR2 are MGHRA and YSYEKL. The CDR3 is 16 amino acids. The ends were cut back, 8 bases at V and 1 base at J, with 18 bases in the middle.

This clone was counted between two and nine times. J is TRBJ2-3 and V is TRBV7-3; 8 nucleotides agree with TRBD2. The CDR3 runs 14 residues. With V trimmed by 3 bases and J by 4 bases, 3 bases remained unmatched. Per the germline V gene, CDR1 is SGHTA and CDR2 is FQGTGA. This CDR3 reads CASSFSGGPDTQYF. The CDR3 nucleotides read TGTGCCAGCAGCTTCAGCGGGGGTCCAGATACGCAGTATTTT.

This clone has just one count. V is TRBV7-9 and J is TRBJ2-7, with TRBD2 matching over 7 bases. The germline gives CDR1 SEHNR, CDR2 FQNEAQ (reference sequence). V dropped 2 bases and J dropped 3; count of bases not matched to a gene: 7. The length of the CDR3 is 15 residues. CDR3: CASSLSPSGVYEQYF. In DNA, the CDR3 is TGTGCCAGCAGCTTAAGCCCGAGCGGGGTCTACGAGCAGTACTTC. Drawing the rest from reference TRBV7-9 and TRBJ2-7, the complete variable domain is DTGVSQNPRHKITKRGQNVTFRCDPISEHNRLYWYRQTLGQGPEFLTYFQNEAQLEKSRLLSDRFSAERPKGSFSTLEIQRTEQGDSAMYLCASSLSPSGVYEQYFGPGTRLTVT.

CDR3: CASSQGVSSYNEQFF. DNA of the CDR3: TGTGCCAGCAGCCAGGGGGTTAGCTCCTACAATGAGCAGTTCTTC. The chain is built from TRBV6-5 and TRBJ2-1; 7 bases fit TRBD1. J lost 0 bases, V lost 6 bases, and 5 bases had no gene match. CDR1 and CDR2 from the germline V gene are MNHEY and SVGAGI. The CDR3 consists of 15 residues.

The J gene is TRBJ2-3, the V gene TRBV6-5; D is uncertain. Germline lookup yields CDR1 MNHEY and CDR2 SVGAGI. The germline V and J ends were trimmed by 2 bases and 6 bases, with 18 bases remaining between them. The CDR3 is 16 amino acids. In DNA, the CDR3 is TGTGCCAGCAGTTACGGGGTCTCTCCTCCCCAGGATACGCAGTATTTT. Translating gives CASSYGVSPPQDTQYF.

This clone was detected a few times. The chain combines TRBV11-2 with TRBJ2-7; D possibly uses TRBD1 or TRBD2 (6 bases each). CDR1 and CDR2 from the germline V gene are SGHAT and FQNNGV. This CDR3 comprises 16 residues. V shed 1 base and J shed 2 bases, with 15 bases lying between them. CDR3 region: CASSLGGEGGTYEQYF. CDR3 in DNA: TGTGCCAGCAGCTTAGGTGGAGAGGGGGGAACCTACGAGCAGTACTTC.

V gene TRBV27 combines with J gene TRBJ2-3; no reliable D call. The germline V gene encodes CDR1 MNHEY and CDR2 SMNVEV (reference sequence). V lost 3 bases, J lost 1 base, and 11 bases lay in between. The CDR3 has 15 residues. The CDR3 is CASSFDFSRTDTQYF. CDR3 DNA sequence: TGTGCCAGCAGTTTCGACTTTTCCCGCACAGATACGCAGTATTTT.